Shown below are 9 T cell receptor beta chains from a single sample sequenced in a study of Graves' ophthalmopathy and Graves' hyperthyroidism. TCR beta CDR3 amplification used RNA transcripts. A first-round RT-PCR used HTBI primers, followed by a second-round multiplex PCR. TCRdb itself ran the multiplex PCR reads through MiXCR, one entry per CDR3 protein. The table shows hundreds of thousands of distinct CDR3 sequences, with 20% to 25% occurring only once. Sequences were obtained from peripheral blood. The receptors shown here come from a woman aged 18 to 35 with stable Graves' hyperthyroidism.

This clonotype was detected many times. V gene TRBV29-1 combines with J gene TRBJ2-7; the match to TRBD1 covers 10 bases. CDR1 is SQVTM and CDR2 is ANQGSEA in the germline V gene. The CDR3 has 16 amino acids. Germline trimming cut 0 bases from V and 5 bases from J; bases unmatched to any gene: 10. The CDR3 reads CSVEDEKGQGYNEQYF. The CDR3 DNA reads as TGCAGCGTTGAAGATGAGAAGGGACAGGGGTATAACGAGCAGTACTTC.

This clonotype has a count of ten or more. The chain carries TRBV19 and TRBJ1-1, with D possibly being TRBD1 (6 bases). Trimming shortened V by 3 bases and J by 3 bases, and 11 bases separated the two germline ends. Germline lookup yields CDR1 LNHDA and CDR2 SQIVND (reference sequence). CDR3 length equals 14 residues. This CDR3 reads CASSISGDDTEAFF. CDR3 DNA sequence: TGTGCCAGTAGTATCTCAGGGGATGACACTGAAGCTTTCTTT. Together with reference TRBV19 and TRBJ1-1, the CDR3 gives the full variable domain: DGGITQSPKYLFRKEGQNVTLSCEQNLNHDAMYWYRQDPGQGLRLIYYSQIVNDFQKGDIAEGYSVSREKKESFPLTVTSAQKNPTAFYLCASSISGDDTEAFFGQGTRLTVV.

V and J are TRBV15 and TRBJ1-2; the D is unclear. Per the germline V gene, CDR1 is LNHNV and CDR2 is YYDKDF (reference sequence). The CDR3 is 11 residues long. Trimming removed 8 bases at V and 2 bases at J, with 6 bases between. The CDR3 is CATQSNYGYTF. CDR3 coding DNA: TGTGCCACCCAATCAAACTATGGCTACACCTTC.

As for this clonotype: Compared with germline, one end of the junction differs, possibly owing to a read error. This chain connects TRBV6-1 to TRBJ1-2; TRBD1 matches 9 bases. The germline CDR1 and CDR2 sequences are MNHNS and SASEGT. This CDR3 is 13 amino acids long. The CDR3 nucleotides read TGTGCCAGCAACCAACAGGGGGCGAGAGGCTACGCCTTC. Its translation: CASNQQGARGYAF.

This clonotype showed up many times. V and J are TRBV4-2 and TRBJ2-5; maybe TRBD2 (6 bases). This CDR3 contains 16 residues. V was clipped by 0 bases and J by 7 bases, with 18 bases between them. Germline V gene lookup returns CDR1 LGHNA and CDR2 YNFKEQ. In nucleotides, the CDR3 is TGTGCCAGCAGCCAAGAGGGAGGTTGGGCGAAGCTGACCCAGTACTTC. Translated, it gives CASSQEGGWAKLTQYF.

This clonotype showed up many times. The V call is TRBV7-2, the J call TRBJ2-4; D uncertain. Germline CDR1 reads SGHTA; CDR2 reads FQGNSA. The ends were cut back, 1 base at V and 0 bases at J, with 4 bases in the middle. The length of the CDR3 is 14 residues. The CDR3 sequence: CASSLEGAKNIQYF. As DNA, the CDR3 is TGTGCCAGCAGCTTAGAAGGAGCCAAAAACATTCAGTACTTC.

This clonotype was recorded many times. This chain uses TRBV10-3 with TRBJ2-7, with TRBD1 matching over 11 bases. The CDR3 consists of 15 residues. The V gene's germline CDR1 is ENHRY and CDR2 SYGVKD. V lost 6 bases to trimming and J lost 2 bases; unmatched junction nucleotides: 6. The CDR3 DNA reads as TGTGCCATCAGCCCGGGACAGGGGGGAACCTACGAGCAGTACTTC. Amino acids: CAISPGQGGTYEQYF.

The chain combines TRBV4-2 with TRBJ2-3; TRBD2 aligns across 11 bases. Germline loops: CDR1 LGHNA, CDR2 YNFKEQ. The CDR3 length is 18 residues. V shed 0 bases and J 0 bases; nucleotides not matched to a gene: 5. The CDR3 sequence is CASSQERGLAESTDTQYF. The CDR3 bases are TGTGCCAGCAGCCAAGAGCGGGGACTAGCGGAGAGCACAGATACGCAGTATTTT.

For this clonotype: A much larger clone lies a single base off, so this may be a read error. This chain links TRBV5-1 with TRBJ1-2; 10 nucleotides agree with TRBD1. Germline CDR1 SGHRS, CDR2 YFSETQ. The CDR3 runs 15 residues. The CDR3 DNA sequence: TGCGCCAGCAGCTACCGGGACAGGGGCTCCTATGGCTTCACCTTC. It encodes CASSYRDRGSYGFTF.